The T cell receptor (beta chain) described here comes from a study of memory CD4+ T cells and cytomegalovirus serostatus. Study context: Of the healthy Belgian adults, 9 or 10 were CMV seropositive and 24 seronegative. Overall study findings and caveats: CD4+ memory repertoires contained about 40% of the roughly 150 reported CMV TCRbeta sequences.

The CDR3 totals 16 residues. From germline, CDR1 is SEHNR and CDR2 FQNEAQ (reference sequence). Trimming removed 5 bases from V and 3 bases from J; junction bases left unmatched: 9. This clone was observed once. What it binds is not known. The assay was immunoSEQ multiplex PCR, and TCRdb's table has in-frame clones only and misses some. The top ten clones hold 0.53% of a sample with about 59,000 clones, roughly 80% of them seen once. Single viable CD3+CD4+CD8-CD45RO+ cells were sorted as the memory CD4+ T cells. This clonotype was obtained from an adult in good health and CMV-seronegative. Some clones in this sample may be carry-over from other donors' samples. This chain connects TRBV7-9 to TRBJ1-1; TRBD1 aligns across 10 bases. Sequenced input: memory CD4+ T cells from blood. DNA for the CDR3: TGTGCCAGCAGCGTAGGACAGGGGGAGGGGGACACTGAAGCTTTCTTT. It is translated as CASSVGQGEGDTEAFF.